Shown below are 9 T cell receptor beta chains from a single sample sequenced in a study of vaccination and CD4 T cells after COVID-19. These receptors have no known antigen. Regarding treatment: approximately 11-day PBMC culture with coronavirus spike peptide pools or control peptides (ViraFEST assay). Sequenced with the Oncomine TCR Beta short-read assay was DNA taken from cultured CD4+ T cells. From the PCR reads, TCRdb called clonotypes with MiXCR, one entry per CDR3 protein. The data show under 20,000 distinct CDR3 sequences, around 23% seen once. The material sequenced was cultured CD4+ T cells from blood. The receptors were gathered from a human donor with COVID-19.

The chain couples TRBV5-1 to TRBJ1-5; TRBD1 matches at 10 bases. Germline CDR1 reads SGHRS; CDR2 reads YFSETQ. Trimming removed 4 bases from V and 6 bases from J; junction bases left unmatched: 4. The CDR3 covers 14 residues. The CDR3, as DNA: TGCGCCAGCAGCCTTGGACAGGGGGGTCAGCCCCAGCATTTT. This sequence encodes CASSLGQGGQPQHF.

CDR3 residues: CASSRRGEGKGREKLFF. CDR3 DNA: TGCGCCAGCAGCCGACGCGGGGAAGGTAAGGGGAGGGAAAAACTGTTTTTT. This chain uses TRBV4-1 with TRBJ1-4, with D maybe TRBD1 (5 bases). In germline, CDR1 is MGHRA, CDR2 YSYEKL. This CDR3 comprises 17 residues. V was shortened by 4 bases and J by 8 bases, with 23 bases between the two germline ends.

This chain uses TRBV7-8 with TRBJ2-2; TRBD2 aligns across 11 bases. Germline trimming cut 5 bases from V and 6 bases from J; bases unmatched to any gene: 5. The CDR3 consists of 15 residues. Germline values: CDR1 SGHVS, CDR2 FQNEAQ. CDR3: CASSTLAGGSGELFF. The CDR3 nucleotides read TGTGCCAGCAGCACCCTAGCGGGGGGATCCGGGGAGCTGTTTTTT.

This clonotype was observed a single time. The J gene is TRBJ2-3, the V gene TRBV5-6, with TRBD1 as a possible D gene (5 bases). V was shortened by 2 bases and J by 1 base, with 11 bases between the two germline ends. The CDR3 runs 15 residues. Germline loops: CDR1 SGHDT, CDR2 YYEEEE. The CDR3, as DNA: TGTGCCAGCAGCTTCAGGGTAGGGGGCACAGATACGCAGTATTTT. Amino acids: CASSFRVGGTDTQYF.

There are a few counts of this clonotype. CDR3 nucleotide sequence: TGCAGTGCTAAGAGGACCCTGGGGGAGTTTAATGAAAAACTGTTTTTT. Translation gives CSAKRTLGEFNEKLFF. The chain carries TRBV20-1 and TRBJ1-4, with D possibly matching TRBD1 (5 bases). CDR3 size: 16 residues. Between the trimmed V and J ends, which lost 4 bases and 4 bases, there was a span of 19 bases. Germline assignment: CDR1 DFQATT and CDR2 SNEGSKA (reference sequence).

This chain uses TRBV12-3 or TRBV12-4 with TRBJ2-7, with D perhaps TRBD2 (6 bases). The V end lost 8 bases, the J end lost 2 bases, and 13 bases lay between the germline ends. This CDR3 spans 13 amino acids. The CDR3 spells CASSRTTAYEQYF. The CDR3, as DNA: TGTGCCAGCTCCCGGACTACCGCCTACGAGCAGTACTTC.

Concerning this clonotype: Just one base apart from a much larger clone, this may be a read error. The genes are TRBV10-3 and TRBJ1-5; D perhaps matches TRBD1 (5 bases). V gave up 5 bases and J gave up 0 bases, with 8 bases separating them. The germline gives CDR1 ENHRY, CDR2 SYGVKD. The CDR3 is 14 residues long. Written as DNA, the CDR3 is TGTGCCATCAGTTCAGGGTATAGCAATCAGCCCCAGCATTTT. Translated, it gives CAISSGYSNQPQHF.

Only a few counts were recorded for this clonotype. This sequence joins TRBV19 and TRBJ2-2; TRBD2 aligns across 10 bases. J was trimmed by 6 bases and V by 5 bases; bases with no gene match: 9. From germline, CDR1 is LNHDA and CDR2 SQIVND (reference sequence). This CDR3 is built from 16 residues. The CDR3 is CASSLRAGGHSGELFF. CDR3 sequence (DNA): TGTGCCAGTAGTCTGAGAGCGGGGGGGCATTCCGGGGAGCTGTTTTTT.

This clonotype was counted between two and nine times. The chain recombines TRBV12-3 or TRBV12-4 with TRBJ1-2, with D unclear. V dropped 3 bases and J dropped 7 bases, with 6 bases sitting between them. There are 11 residues in the CDR3. DNA of the CDR3: TGTGCCAGCAGTTTTGCGGGTGGCTACACCTTC. It yields the protein CASSFAGGYTF.